Listed here are 11 T cell receptor beta chains from one sample, sequenced in a study of T cell changes during pregnancy in multiple sclerosis. Sequenced by immunoSEQ multiplex PCR; TCRdb stores in-frame clones only, minus some. The repertoire holds some 28,000 clones, 80% to 90% seen once, with about 3.3% in the top ten. The sample in question was CD4+ T cells from peripheral blood mononuclear cells, obtained in the first trimester of pregnancy. Receptors were obtained from a female donor in good health, enrolled as a control in a pregnancy study.

This chain connects TRBV6-1 to TRBJ2-5; 8 bases agree with TRBD2. The V and J ends lost 1 base and 5 bases, in that order; junction bases with no gene match: 3. This CDR3 spans 14 amino acids. The germline V gene encodes CDR1 MNHNS and CDR2 SASEGT. DNA for the CDR3: TGTGCCAGCAGTGAAGGCGGGGGGAGGGAGACCCAGTACTTC. As protein: CASSEGGGRETQYF.

This chain links TRBV28 with TRBJ1-5, with a possible D match to TRBD1 (6 bases). Germline V gene lookup returns CDR1 MDHEN and CDR2 SYDVKM. Trimming took off 2 bases at V and 2 bases at J, with 16 bases between the two ends. There are 17 residues in the CDR3. The CDR3 region is CASSLGQGRHRNQPQHF. The CDR3 DNA reads as TGTGCCAGCAGTTTAGGTCAGGGGAGACATCGCAATCAGCCCCAGCATTTT. Combining the CDR3 with reference TRBV28 and TRBJ1-5 gives the whole variable domain DVKVTQSSRYLVKRTGEKVFLECVQDMDHENMFWYRQDPGLGLRLIYFSYDVKMKEKGDIPEGYSVSREKKERFSLILESASTNQTSMYLCASSLGQGRHRNQPQHFGDGTRLSIL.

The rearrangement joins TRBV29-1 to TRBJ2-1, with D tentatively TRBD1 (6 bases). The CDR3 spans 12 residues. V was cut by 7 bases and J by 2 bases, with 9 bases left in between. Germline lookup yields CDR1 SQVTM and CDR2 ANQGSEA. The CDR3 DNA is TGCAGCGGTGGGGGCACCTACAATGAGCAGTTCTTC. Translation: CSGGGTYNEQFF.

This clone occurred a few times. V usage is TRBV27 and J usage is TRBJ2-1; perhaps TRBD2 as D (5 bases). V was trimmed by 7 bases and J by 4 bases, leaving 14 bases between them. CDR3 length: 14 residues. Germline CDR1 and CDR2: MNHEY and SMNVEV (reference sequence). CDR3 sequence reads: CASTVSRGYNEQFF. CDR3 sequence (DNA): TGTGCCAGCACCGTAAGTCGGGGTTACAATGAGCAGTTCTTC.

This chain joins TRBV10-3 and TRBJ1-4, with 8 bases identical to TRBD1. The V segment lost 4 bases and the J segment 7 bases; nucleotides outside the gene matches: 5. This CDR3 region has 14 residues. Germline V lookup: CDR1 ENHRY, CDR2 SYGVKD. CDR3 loop: CAISAGGGGEKLFF. CDR3 DNA sequence: TGTGCCATCAGTGCAGGGGGCGGGGGTGAAAAACTGTTTTTT.

This chain connects TRBV27 to TRBJ1-4; 10 nucleotides line up with TRBD1. Germline CDR1 reads MNHEY; CDR2 reads SMNVEV (reference sequence). The CDR3 is 19 amino acids. The trim removed 5 bases at V and 8 bases at J, leaving 20 bases unmatched. The CDR3 DNA reads as TGTGCCAGCAGTCCAAACGGGGACAGGGGTTATTTGGGAAGCGAAAAACTGTTTTTT. It encodes CASSPNGDRGYLGSEKLFF.

With regard to this clone: The sample carries other DNA sequences with the same CDR3. This chain links TRBV5-1 with TRBJ2-7; D is perhaps TRBD1 (5 bases). This CDR3 has 14 residues. The V gene's germline CDR1 is SGHRS and CDR2 YFSETQ. The ends were cut back, 0 bases at V and 2 bases at J, with 9 bases in the middle. The CDR3 DNA follows: TGCGCCAGCAGCTTGGGAACAGGTACCTACGAGCAGTACTTC. It is translated as CASSLGTGTYEQYF.

The chain employs TRBV27 and TRBJ1-1; 7 nucleotides match TRBD1. Germline CDR1 and CDR2: MNHEY and SMNVEV (reference sequence). V lost 4 bases and J lost 0; bases outside the gene matches: 11. The CDR3 length is 17 residues. DNA for the CDR3: TGTGCCAGCAGTTCCATGGACAGGCAGGAAATGAACACTGAAGCTTTCTTT. This codes for CASSSMDRQEMNTEAFF.

Only one count was recorded for this clone. The V call is TRBV11-2, the J call TRBJ2-5; D gene unclear. Germline V gene lookup returns CDR1 SGHAT and CDR2 FQNNGV. The length of the CDR3 is 14 residues. The V and J ends lost 5 bases and 5 bases respectively, with 15 bases between them. CDR3 in amino acids: CASSVTRARETQYF. The CDR3 DNA reads TGTGCCAGCAGCGTCACAAGAGCGAGGGAGACCCAGTACTTC.

About this clone: An end of the junction does not agree with germline; a read error may underlie this. The chain uses TRBV7-7 and TRBJ2-5, with TRBD2 matching 8 bases. Looked up from germline, CDR1 is SSHAT and CDR2 is FNYEAQ (reference sequence). The CDR3 contains 15 residues. CDR3 in amino acids: CASSLPGGSQETQYF. The CDR3 nucleotides are TGTGCTAGCAGCCTTCCGGGAGGGTCACAAGAGACCCAGTACTTC.

This clone has only a few counts. The chain uses TRBV27 and TRBJ1-6; TRBD1 might be the D (5 bases). Trimming left V 6 bases short and J 7 bases short, with 16 bases between. Germline CDR1 and CDR2: MNHEY and SMNVEV (reference sequence). CDR3 size: 15 residues. In DNA, the CDR3 is TGTGCCAGCAGCCGAATGGGGCCTGGGAATTCACCCCTCCACTTT. Its protein product is CASSRMGPGNSPLHF.